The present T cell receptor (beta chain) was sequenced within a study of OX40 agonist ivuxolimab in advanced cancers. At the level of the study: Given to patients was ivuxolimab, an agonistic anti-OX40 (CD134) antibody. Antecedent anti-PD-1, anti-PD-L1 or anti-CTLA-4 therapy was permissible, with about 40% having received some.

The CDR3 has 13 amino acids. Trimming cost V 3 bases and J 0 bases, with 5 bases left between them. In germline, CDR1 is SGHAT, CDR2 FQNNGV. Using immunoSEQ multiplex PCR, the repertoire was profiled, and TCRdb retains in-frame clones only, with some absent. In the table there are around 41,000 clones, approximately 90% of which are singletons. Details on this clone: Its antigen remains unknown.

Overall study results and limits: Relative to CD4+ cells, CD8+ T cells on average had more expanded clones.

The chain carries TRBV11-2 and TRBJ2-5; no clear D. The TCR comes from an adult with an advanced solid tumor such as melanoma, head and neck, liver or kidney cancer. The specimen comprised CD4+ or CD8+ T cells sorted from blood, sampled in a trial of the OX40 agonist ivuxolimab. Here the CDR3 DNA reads TGTGCCAGCAGCTTCAAGTACCAAGAGACCCAGTACTTC. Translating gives CASSFKYQETQYF.